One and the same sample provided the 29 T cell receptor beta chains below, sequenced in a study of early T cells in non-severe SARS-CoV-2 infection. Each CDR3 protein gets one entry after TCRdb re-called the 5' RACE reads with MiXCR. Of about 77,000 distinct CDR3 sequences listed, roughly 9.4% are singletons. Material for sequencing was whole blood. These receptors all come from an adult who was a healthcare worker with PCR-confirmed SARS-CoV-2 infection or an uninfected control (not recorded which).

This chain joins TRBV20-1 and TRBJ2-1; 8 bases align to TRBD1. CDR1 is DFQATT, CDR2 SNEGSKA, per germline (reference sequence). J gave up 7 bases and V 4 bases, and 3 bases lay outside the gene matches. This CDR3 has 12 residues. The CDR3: CSATDRGNEQFF. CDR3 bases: TGCAGTGCTACAGACAGGGGAAATGAGCAGTTCTTC.

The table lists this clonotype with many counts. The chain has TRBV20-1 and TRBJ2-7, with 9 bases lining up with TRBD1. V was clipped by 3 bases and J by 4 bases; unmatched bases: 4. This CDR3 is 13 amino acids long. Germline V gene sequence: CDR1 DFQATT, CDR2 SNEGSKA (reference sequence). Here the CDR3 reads CSARRTGAYEQYF. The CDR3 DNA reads TGCAGTGCTAGGAGGACAGGGGCATACGAGCAGTACTTC.

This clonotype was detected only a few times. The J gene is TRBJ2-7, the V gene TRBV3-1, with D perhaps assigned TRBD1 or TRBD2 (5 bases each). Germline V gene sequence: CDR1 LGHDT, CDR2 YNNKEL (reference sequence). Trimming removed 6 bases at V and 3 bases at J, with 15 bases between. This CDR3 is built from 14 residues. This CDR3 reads CASSEGSMGYEQYF. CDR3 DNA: TGTGCCAGCAGTGAGGGGTCGATGGGCTACGAGCAGTACTTC.

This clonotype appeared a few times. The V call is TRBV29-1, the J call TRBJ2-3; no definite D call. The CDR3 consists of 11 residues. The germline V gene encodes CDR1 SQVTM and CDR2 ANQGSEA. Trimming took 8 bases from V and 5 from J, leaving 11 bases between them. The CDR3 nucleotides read TGCAGCTCCCGGTATCTAGATACGCAGTATTTT. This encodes CSSRYLDTQYF.

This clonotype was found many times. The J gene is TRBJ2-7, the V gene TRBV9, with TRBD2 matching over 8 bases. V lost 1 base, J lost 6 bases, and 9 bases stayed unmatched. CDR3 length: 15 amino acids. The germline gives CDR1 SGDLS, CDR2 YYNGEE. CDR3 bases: TGTGCCAGCAGCGTACTGGATGAGGCGGGAGGCGAGCAGTACTTC. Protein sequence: CASSVLDEAGGEQYF.

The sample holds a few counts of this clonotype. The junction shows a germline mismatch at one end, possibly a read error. CDR3 residues: CASSSYHEQFF. Written as DNA, the CDR3 is TGTGCCAGCAGTTCCTACCATGAGCAGTTCTTC. This sequence joins TRBV28 and TRBJ2-1; the D is unclear. This CDR3 is built from 11 residues. From germline, CDR1 is MDHEN and CDR2 SYDVKM.

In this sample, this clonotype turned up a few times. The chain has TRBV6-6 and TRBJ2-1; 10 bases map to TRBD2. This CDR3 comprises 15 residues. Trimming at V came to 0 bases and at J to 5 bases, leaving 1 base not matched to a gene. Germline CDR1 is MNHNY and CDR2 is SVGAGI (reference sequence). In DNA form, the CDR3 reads TGTGCCAGCAGTTACTCGGGGACTAGCGACAATGAGCAGTTCTTC. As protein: CASSYSGTSDNEQFF.

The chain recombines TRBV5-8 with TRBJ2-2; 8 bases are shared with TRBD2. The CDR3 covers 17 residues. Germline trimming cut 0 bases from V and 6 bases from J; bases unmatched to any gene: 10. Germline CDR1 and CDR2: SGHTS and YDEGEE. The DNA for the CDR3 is TGTGCCAGCAGCTTGGCCTCCGGGACTAGAATCCCCGGGGAGCTGTTTTTT. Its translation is CASSLASGTRIPGELFF.

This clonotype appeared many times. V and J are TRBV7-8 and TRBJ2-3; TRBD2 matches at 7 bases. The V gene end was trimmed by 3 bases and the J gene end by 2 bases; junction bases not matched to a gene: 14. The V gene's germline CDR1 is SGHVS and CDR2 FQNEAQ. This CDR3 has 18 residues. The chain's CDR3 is CASSLGTLGRESTDTQYF. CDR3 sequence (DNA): TGTGCCAGCAGCTTGGGGACCTTAGGGCGGGAGTCCACAGATACGCAGTATTTT.

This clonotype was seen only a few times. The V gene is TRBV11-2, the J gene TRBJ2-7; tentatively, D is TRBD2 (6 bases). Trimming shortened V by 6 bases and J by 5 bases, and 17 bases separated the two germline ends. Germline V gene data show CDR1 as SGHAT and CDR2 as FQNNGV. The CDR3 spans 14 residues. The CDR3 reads CASRSRAGGNEQYF. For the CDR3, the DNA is TGTGCCAGCAGGTCTAGGGCAGGCGGGAACGAGCAGTACTTC.

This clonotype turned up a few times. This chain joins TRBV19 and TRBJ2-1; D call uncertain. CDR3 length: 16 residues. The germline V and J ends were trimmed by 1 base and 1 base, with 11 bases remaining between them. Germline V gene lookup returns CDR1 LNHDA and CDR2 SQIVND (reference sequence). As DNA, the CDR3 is TGTGCCAGTAGTATAGGGCCCAATCCGTCCTACAATGAGCAGTTCTTC. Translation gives CASSIGPNPSYNEQFF.

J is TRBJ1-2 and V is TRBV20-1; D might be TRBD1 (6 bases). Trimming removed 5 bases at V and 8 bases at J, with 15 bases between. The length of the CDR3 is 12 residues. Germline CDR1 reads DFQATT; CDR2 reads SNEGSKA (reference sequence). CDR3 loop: CSALRDTIGYTF. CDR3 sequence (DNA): TGCAGTGCTCTCCGGGACACCATCGGCTACACCTTC.

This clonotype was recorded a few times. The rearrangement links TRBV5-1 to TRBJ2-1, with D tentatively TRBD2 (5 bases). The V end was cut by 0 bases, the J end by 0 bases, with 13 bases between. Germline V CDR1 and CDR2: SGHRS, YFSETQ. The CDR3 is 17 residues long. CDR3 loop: CASSLAGGTGSYNEQFF. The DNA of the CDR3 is TGCGCCAGCAGCTTGGCCGGAGGAACGGGCTCCTACAATGAGCAGTTCTTC.

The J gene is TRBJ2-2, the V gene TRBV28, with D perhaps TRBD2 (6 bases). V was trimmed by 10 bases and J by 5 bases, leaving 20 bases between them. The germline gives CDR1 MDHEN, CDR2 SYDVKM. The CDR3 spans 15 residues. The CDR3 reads CATRRVEAGTGELFF. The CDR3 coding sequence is TGTGCCACTCGACGGGTGGAGGCGGGGACCGGGGAGCTGTTTTTT.

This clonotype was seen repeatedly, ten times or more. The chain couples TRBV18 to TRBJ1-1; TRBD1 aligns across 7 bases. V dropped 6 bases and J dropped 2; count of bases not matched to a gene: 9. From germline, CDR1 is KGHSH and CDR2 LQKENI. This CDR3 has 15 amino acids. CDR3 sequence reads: CASSQTGTKNTEAFF. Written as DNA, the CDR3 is TGTGCCAGCTCCCAGACAGGGACGAAAAACACTGAAGCTTTCTTT.

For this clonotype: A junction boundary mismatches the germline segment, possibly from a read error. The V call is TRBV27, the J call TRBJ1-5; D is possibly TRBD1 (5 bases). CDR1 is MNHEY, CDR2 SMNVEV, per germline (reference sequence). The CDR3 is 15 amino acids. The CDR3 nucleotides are TGTGCCAGCAGGTCTTCCAGGGTTTTCAATCAGGCCCAGCATTTT. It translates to CASRSSRVFNQAQHF.

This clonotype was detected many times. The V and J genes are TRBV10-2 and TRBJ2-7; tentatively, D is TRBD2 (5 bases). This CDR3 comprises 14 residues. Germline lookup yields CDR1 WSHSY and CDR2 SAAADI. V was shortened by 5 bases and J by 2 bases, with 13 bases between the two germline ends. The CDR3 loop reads CASSPPPAAYEQYF. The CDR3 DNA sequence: TGCGCCAGCAGTCCCCCTCCAGCGGCCTACGAGCAGTACTTC.

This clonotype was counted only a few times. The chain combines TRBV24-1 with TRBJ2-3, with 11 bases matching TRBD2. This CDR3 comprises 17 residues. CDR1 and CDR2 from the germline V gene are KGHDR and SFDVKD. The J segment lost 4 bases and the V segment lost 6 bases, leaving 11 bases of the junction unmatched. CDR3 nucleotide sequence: TGTGCCACCAGTTCCCTGACTAGCGGGAATCTTCCAGATACGCAGTATTTT. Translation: CATSSLTSGNLPDTQYF.

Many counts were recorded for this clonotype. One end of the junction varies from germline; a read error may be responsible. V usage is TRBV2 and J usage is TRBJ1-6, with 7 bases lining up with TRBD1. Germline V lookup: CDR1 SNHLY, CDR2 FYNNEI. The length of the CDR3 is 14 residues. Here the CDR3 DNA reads TGTGCCAGCACGGGGGACAGTTATACTTCACCCCTCCACTTT. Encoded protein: CASTGDSYTSPLHF.

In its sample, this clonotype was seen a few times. In DNA form, the CDR3 reads TGTGCCAGCACCACTTCCCGGGATACGCAGTATTTT. Protein: CASTTSRDTQYF. V usage is TRBV12-3 or TRBV12-4 and J usage is TRBJ2-3; no definite D call. The CDR3 runs 12 residues. V lost 7 bases and J lost 6, with 11 bases in between.

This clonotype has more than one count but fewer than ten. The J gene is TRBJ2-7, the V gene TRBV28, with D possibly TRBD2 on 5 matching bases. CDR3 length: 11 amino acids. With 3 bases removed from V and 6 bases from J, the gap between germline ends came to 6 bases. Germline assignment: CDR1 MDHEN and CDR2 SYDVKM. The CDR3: CASSFEGEQYF. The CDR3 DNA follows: TGTGCCAGCAGTTTTGAGGGCGAGCAGTACTTC.

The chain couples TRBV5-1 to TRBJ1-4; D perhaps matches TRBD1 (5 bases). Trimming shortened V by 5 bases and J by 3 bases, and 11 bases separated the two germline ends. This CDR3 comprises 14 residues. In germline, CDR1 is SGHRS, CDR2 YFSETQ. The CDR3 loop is CASSEGLSNEKLFF. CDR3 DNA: TGCGCCAGCAGTGAGGGACTTTCTAATGAAAAACTGTTTTTT.

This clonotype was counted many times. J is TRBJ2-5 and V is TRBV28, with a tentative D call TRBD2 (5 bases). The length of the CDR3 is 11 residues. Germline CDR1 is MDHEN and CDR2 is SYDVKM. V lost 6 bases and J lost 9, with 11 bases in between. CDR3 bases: TGTGCCAGCAGCAGCATGCGGGCCCAGTACTTC. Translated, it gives CASSSMRAQYF. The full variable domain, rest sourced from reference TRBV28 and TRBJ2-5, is DVKVTQSSRYLVKRTGEKVFLECVQDMDHENMFWYRQDPGLGLRLIYFSYDVKMKEKGDIPEGYSVSREKKERFSLILESASTNQTSMYLCASSSMRAQYFGPGTRLLVL.

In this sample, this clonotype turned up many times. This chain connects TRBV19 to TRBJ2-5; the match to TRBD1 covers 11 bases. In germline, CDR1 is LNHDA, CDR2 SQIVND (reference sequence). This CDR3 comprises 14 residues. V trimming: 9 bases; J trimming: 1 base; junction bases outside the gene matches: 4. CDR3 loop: CASGDRGFQETQYF. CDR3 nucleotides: TGTGCCAGCGGGGACAGGGGGTTCCAAGAGACCCAGTACTTC.

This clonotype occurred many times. The CDR3 DNA sequence: TGTGCCAGCAGTTCTGTACTAGCGGGAAAGGACCGCTACGAGCAGTACTTC. Its translation: CASSSVLAGKDRYEQYF. V and J are TRBV28 and TRBJ2-7; 10 bases are shared with TRBD2. Germline V gene data show CDR1 as MDHEN and CDR2 as SYDVKM. V lost 4 bases and J lost 3; bases outside the gene matches: 12. CDR3 length equals 17 residues. The full variable domain, in which reference TRBV28 and TRBJ2-7 provide the parts outside the CDR3, is DVKVTQSSRYLVKRTGEKVFLECVQDMDHENMFWYRQDPGLGLRLIYFSYDVKMKEKGDIPEGYSVSREKKERFSLILESASTNQTSMYLCASSSVLAGKDRYEQYFGPGTRLTVT.

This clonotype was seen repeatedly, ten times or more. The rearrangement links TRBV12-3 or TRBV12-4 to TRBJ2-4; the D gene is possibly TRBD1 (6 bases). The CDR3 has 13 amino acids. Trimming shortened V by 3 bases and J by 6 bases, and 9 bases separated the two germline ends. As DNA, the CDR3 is TGTGCCAGCAGTTTCCTGGACAGAAACATTCAGTACTTC. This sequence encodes CASSFLDRNIQYF.

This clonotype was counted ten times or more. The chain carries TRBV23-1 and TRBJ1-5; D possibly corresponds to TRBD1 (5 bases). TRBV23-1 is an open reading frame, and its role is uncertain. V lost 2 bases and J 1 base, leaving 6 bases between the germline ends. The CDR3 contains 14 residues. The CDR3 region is CASSQRDSNQPQHF. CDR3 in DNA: TGCGCCAGCAGTCAACGGGACAGCAATCAGCCCCAGCATTTT.

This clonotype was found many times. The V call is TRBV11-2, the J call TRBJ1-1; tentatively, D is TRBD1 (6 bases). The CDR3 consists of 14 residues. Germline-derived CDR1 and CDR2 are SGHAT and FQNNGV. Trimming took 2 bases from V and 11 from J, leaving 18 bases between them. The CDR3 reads CASSLTTGHSRAFF. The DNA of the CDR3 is TGTGCCAGCAGCTTAACGACAGGACACTCTCGGGCTTTCTTT.

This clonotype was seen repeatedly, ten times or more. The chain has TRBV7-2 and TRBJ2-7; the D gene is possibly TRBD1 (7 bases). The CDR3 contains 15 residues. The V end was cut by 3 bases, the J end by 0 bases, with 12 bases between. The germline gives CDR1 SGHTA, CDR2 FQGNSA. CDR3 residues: CASSLRDSYSYEQYF. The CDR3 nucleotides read TGTGCCAGCAGCTTGCGGGACAGTTACTCCTACGAGCAGTACTTC.